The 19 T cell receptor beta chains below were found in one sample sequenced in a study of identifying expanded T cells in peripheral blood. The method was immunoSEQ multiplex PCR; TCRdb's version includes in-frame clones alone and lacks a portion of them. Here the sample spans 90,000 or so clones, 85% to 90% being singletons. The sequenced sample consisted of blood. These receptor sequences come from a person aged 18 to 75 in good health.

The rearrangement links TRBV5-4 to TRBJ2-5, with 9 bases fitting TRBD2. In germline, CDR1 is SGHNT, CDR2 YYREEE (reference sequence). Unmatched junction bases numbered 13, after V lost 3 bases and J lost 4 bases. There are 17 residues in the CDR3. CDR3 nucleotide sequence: TGTGCCAGCAGCTCTGGTGGGGGTAGCGGGGGTGCAGAGACCCAGTACTTC. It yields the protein CASSSGGGSGGAETQYF.

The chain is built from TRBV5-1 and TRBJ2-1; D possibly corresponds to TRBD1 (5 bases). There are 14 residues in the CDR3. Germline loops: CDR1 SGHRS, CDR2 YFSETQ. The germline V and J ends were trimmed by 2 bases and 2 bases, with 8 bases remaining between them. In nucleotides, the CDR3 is TGCGCCAGCAGCTTACCAGGGACCTACAATGAGCAGTTCTTC. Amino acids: CASSLPGTYNEQFF.

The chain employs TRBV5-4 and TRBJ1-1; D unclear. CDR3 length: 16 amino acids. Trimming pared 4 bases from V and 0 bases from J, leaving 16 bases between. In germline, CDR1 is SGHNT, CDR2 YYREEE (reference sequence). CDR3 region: CASSPVGSRMNTEAFF. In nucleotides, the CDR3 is TGTGCCAGCAGCCCGGTTGGCAGCAGGATGAACACTGAAGCTTTCTTT. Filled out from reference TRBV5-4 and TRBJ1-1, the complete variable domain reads ETGVTQSPTHLIKTRGQQVTLRCSSQSGHNTVSWYQQALGQGPQFIFQYYREEENGRGNFPPRFSGLQFPNYSSELNVNALELDDSALYLCASSPVGSRMNTEAFFGQGTRLTVV.

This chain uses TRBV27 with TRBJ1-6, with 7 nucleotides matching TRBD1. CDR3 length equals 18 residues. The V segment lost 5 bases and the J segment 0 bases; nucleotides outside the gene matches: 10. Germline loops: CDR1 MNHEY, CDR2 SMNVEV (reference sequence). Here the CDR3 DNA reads TGTGCCAGCAGTCCAGGAACAGGGGCGAGCTCCTATAATTCACCCCTCCACTTT. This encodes CASSPGTGASSYNSPLHF.

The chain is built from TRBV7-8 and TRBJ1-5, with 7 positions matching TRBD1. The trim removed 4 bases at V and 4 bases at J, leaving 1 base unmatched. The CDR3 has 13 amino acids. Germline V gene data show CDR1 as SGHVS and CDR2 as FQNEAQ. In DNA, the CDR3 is TGTGCCAGCAGCTGGGACAGAAATCAGCCCCAGCATTTT. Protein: CASSWDRNQPQHF.

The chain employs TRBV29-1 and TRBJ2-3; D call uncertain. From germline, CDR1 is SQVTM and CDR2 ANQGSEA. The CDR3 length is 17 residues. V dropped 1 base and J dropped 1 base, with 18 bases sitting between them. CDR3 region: CSVEAIVGSWGTDTQYF. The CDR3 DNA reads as TGCAGCGTTGAAGCTATAGTCGGCTCCTGGGGCACAGATACGCAGTATTTT.

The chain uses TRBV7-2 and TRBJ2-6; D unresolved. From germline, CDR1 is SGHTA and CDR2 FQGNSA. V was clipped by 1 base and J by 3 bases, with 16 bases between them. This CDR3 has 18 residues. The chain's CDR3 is CASSLVGRTSSGANVLTF. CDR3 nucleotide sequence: TGTGCCAGCAGCTTAGTGGGCAGGACCTCTAGTGGGGCCAACGTCCTGACTTTC.

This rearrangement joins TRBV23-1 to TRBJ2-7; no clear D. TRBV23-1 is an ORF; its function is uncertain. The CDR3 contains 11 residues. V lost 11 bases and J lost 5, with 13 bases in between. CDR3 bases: TGCGCCCGCCTCCCACAGCACGAGCAGTACTTC. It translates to CARLPQHEQYF.

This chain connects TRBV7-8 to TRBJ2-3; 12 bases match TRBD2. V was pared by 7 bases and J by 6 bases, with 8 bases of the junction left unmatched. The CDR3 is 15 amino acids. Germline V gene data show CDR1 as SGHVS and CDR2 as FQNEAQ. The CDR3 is CASKSSGGAGDTQYF. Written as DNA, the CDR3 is TGTGCCAGCAAATCTAGCGGGGGGGCAGGGGATACGCAGTATTTT.

The CDR3: CASSLNVGSYEQYF. The CDR3 nucleotides read TGTGCCAGCAGTCTAAATGTGGGTTCCTACGAGCAGTACTTC. The chain couples TRBV6-1 to TRBJ2-7; D unresolved. The CDR3 extends over 14 amino acids. The germline V gene has CDR1 MNHNS and CDR2 SASEGT. Trimming took 5 bases from V and 1 from J, leaving 12 bases between them.

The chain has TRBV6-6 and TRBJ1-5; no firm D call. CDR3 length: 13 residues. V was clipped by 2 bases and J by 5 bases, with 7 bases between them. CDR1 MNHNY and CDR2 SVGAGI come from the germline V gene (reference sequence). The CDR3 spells CASSYTSDQPQHF. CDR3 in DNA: TGTGCCAGCAGTTACACCAGTGATCAGCCCCAGCATTTT.

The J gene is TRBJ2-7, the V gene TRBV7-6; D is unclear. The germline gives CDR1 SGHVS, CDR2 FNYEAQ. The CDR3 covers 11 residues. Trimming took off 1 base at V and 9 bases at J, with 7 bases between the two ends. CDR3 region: CASSLGSGQYF. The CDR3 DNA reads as TGTGCCAGCAGCTTAGGGTCCGGGCAGTACTTC.

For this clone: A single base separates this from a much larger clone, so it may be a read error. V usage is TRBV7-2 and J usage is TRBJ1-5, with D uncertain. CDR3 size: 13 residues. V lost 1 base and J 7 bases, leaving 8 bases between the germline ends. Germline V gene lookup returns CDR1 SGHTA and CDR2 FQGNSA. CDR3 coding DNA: TGTGCCAGCAGCTTAGGGGAGGGACAGCCCCAGCATTTT. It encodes CASSLGEGQPQHF.

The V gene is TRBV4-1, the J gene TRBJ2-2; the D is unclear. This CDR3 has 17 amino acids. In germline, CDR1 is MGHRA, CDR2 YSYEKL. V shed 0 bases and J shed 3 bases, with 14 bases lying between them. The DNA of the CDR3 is TGCGCCAGCAGCCAAGATCTGAGGAGTACGGACACCGGGGAGCTGTTTTTT. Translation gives CASSQDLRSTDTGELFF.

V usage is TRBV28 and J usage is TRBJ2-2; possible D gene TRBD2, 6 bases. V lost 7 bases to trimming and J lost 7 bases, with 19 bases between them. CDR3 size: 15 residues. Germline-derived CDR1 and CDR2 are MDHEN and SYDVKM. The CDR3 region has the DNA TGTGCCAGCAACCCATGGAGGGTCGGGGACGGGGAGCTGTTTTTT. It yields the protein CASNPWRVGDGELFF.

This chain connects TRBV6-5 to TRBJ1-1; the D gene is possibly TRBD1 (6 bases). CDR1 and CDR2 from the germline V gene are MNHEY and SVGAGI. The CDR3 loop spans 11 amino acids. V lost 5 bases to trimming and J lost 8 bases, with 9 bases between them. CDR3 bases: TGTGCCAGCAGTCTAACAGGGGAAGCTTTCTTT. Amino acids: CASSLTGEAFF.

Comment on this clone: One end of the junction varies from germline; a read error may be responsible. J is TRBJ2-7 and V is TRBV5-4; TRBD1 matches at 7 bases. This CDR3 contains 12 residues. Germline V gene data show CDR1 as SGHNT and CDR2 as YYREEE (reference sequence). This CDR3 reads CASSLEGTASNF. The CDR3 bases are TGTGCCAGCAGCTTGGAAGGGACAGCCTCCAATTTC. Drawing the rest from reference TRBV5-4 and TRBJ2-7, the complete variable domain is ETGVTQSPTHLIKTRGQQVTLRCSSQSGHNTVSWYQQALGQGPQFIFQYYREEENGRGNFPPRFSGLQFPNYSSELNVNALELDDSALYLCASSLEGTASNFGPGTRLTVT.

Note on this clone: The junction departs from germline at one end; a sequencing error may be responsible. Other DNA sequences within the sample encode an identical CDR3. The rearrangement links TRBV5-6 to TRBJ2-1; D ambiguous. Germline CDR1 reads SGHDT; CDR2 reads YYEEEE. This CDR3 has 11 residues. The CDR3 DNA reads TGTGCTAGCAGCTCGTACAATGAGCAGTTCTTC. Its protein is CASSSYNEQFF.

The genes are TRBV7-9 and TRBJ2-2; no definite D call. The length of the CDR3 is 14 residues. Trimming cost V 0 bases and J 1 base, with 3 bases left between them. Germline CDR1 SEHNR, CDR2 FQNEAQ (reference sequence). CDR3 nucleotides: TGTGCCAGCAGCTTAGCGGGGAACACCGGGGAGCTGTTTTTT. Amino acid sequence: CASSLAGNTGELFF.